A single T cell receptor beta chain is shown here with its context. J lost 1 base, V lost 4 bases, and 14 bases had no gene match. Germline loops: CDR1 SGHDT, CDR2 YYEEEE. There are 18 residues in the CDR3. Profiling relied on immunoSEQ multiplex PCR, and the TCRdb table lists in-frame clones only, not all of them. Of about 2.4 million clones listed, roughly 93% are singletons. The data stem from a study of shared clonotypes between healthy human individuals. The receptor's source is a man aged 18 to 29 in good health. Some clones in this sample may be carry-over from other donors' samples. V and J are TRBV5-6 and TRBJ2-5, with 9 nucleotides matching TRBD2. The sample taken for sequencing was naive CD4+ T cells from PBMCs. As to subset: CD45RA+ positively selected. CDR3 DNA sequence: TGTGCCAGCAGCACGGGGGTTAGCGGGAGAGGGGTCCAAGAGACCCAGTACTTC. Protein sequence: CASSTGVSGRGVQETQYF.